The 29 T cell receptor beta chains below all came from one sample that was sequenced in a study of CD8+CD57+ T cells in acquired aplastic anemia. Using genomic DNA as the template, TCR beta VDJ and CDR3 profiling was carried out. TCRdb fed the reads into MiXCR, producing one record per CDR3 protein. The data hold some 290,000 distinct CDR3 sequences, with 55% to 60% observed a single time. The sequenced sample was sorted CD4+, CD8+, or CD8+CD57+ T cells (not recorded which) from PBMCs. The receptors here all came from a human donor with severe aplastic anemia or a healthy control (not recorded which).

The V and J genes are TRBV25-1 and TRBJ2-2; D gene uncertain. The CDR3 sequence is 10 residues long. V lost 10 bases and J 8 bases, leaving 8 bases between the germline ends. Germline V gene data show CDR1 as MGHDK and CDR2 as SYGVNS. CDR3 coding DNA: TGTGCCACCCCCCCAGGGGAGCTGTTTTTT. Translation gives CATPPGELFF.

The rearrangement links TRBV19 to TRBJ1-2; D unclear. The CDR3 consists of 13 residues. CDR1 and CDR2 from the germline V gene are LNHDA and SQIVND (reference sequence). V was pared by 3 bases and J by 4 bases, with 9 bases between. CDR3: CASSMAGIYGYTF. The CDR3 nucleotides read TGTGCCAGTAGTATGGCAGGAATCTATGGCTACACCTTC.

V usage is TRBV7-6 and J usage is TRBJ2-7, with D uncertain. This CDR3 spans 14 amino acids. The V end lost 1 base, the J end lost 6 bases, and 13 bases lay between the germline ends. CDR1 is SGHVS, CDR2 FNYEAQ, per germline. Here the CDR3 reads CASSLVVSSPEQYF. The CDR3 region has the DNA TGTGCCAGCAGCTTAGTAGTATCCAGCCCCGAGCAGTACTTC.

The chain combines TRBV27 with TRBJ1-4; tentatively, D is TRBD1 (6 bases). The CDR3 loop spans 13 amino acids. Germline V gene lookup returns CDR1 MNHEY and CDR2 SMNVEV (reference sequence). The V and J ends lost 3 bases and 10 bases respectively, with 12 bases between them. For the CDR3, the DNA is TGTGCCAGCAGTTTTACCGGACAGTTAAAACTGTTTTTT. This sequence encodes CASSFTGQLKLFF.

The chain has TRBV10-3 and TRBJ1-3, with 11 bases aligning to TRBD1. CDR3 length: 18 residues. With 3 bases clipped from V and 4 bases from J, the junction kept 11 bases outside the gene matches. CDR1 is ENHRY and CDR2 is SYGVKD in the germline V gene. The CDR3 nucleotides are TGTGCCATCAGTGACTCCGGACAGGGGGCAGTGGCCGGAAACACCATATATTTT. Translated: CAISDSGQGAVAGNTIYF.

This clonotype was picked up many times. The chain carries TRBV19 and TRBJ2-1; TRBD1 agrees at 10 bases. Germline V gene sequence: CDR1 LNHDA, CDR2 SQIVND (reference sequence). The V and J ends lost 1 base and 4 bases, in that order; junction bases with no gene match: 16. The CDR3 has 20 amino acids. The CDR3, as DNA: TGTGCCAGTAGTATAGCCGCGGGACAGGGGTCGCAAAGGAGTTACAATGAGCAGTTCTTC. Protein sequence: CASSIAAGQGSQRSYNEQFF.

This clonotype was seen repeatedly, ten times or more. The chain is built from TRBV9 and TRBJ1-1, with D unresolved. The CDR3 runs 15 residues. Germline V gene data show CDR1 as SGDLS and CDR2 as YYNGEE. The V and J ends lost 0 bases and 0 bases respectively, with 9 bases between them. The CDR3 here is CASSVAGGMNTEAFF. The CDR3 nucleotides read TGTGCCAGCAGCGTAGCAGGAGGCATGAACACTGAAGCTTTCTTT.

The V call is TRBV15, the J call TRBJ2-3; 10 bases align to TRBD1. This CDR3 has 16 residues. V dropped 0 bases and J dropped 4; count of bases not matched to a gene: 4. CDR1 LNHNV and CDR2 YYDKDF come from the germline V gene (reference sequence). The CDR3 region is CATSRDRGTGADTQYF. CDR3 nucleotides: TGTGCCACCAGCAGAGATCGCGGGACAGGGGCAGATACGCAGTATTTT.

The chain carries TRBV7-3 and TRBJ1-4, with D unclear. The length of the CDR3 is 12 residues. Trimming left V 2 bases short and J 11 bases short, with 9 bases between. In germline, CDR1 is SGHTA, CDR2 FQGTGA. CDR3 region: CASSLDPGKLFF. The DNA of the CDR3 is TGTGCCAGCAGCTTAGACCCGGGGAAACTGTTTTTT.

On this clonotype: One end of the junction fails to match germline, which may point to a read error. This chain connects TRBV7-9 to TRBJ1-2; D uncertain. The CDR3 is 15 amino acids. The germline CDR1 and CDR2 sequences are SEHNR and FQNEAQ (reference sequence). The CDR3 coding sequence is TGCGCCAGCAGCCAAGATCAGGAGGCAGCCTATGGCTACACCTTC. Translation: CASSQDQEAAYGYTF.

V usage is TRBV29-1 and J usage is TRBJ2-5; the D is unclear. Per germline, CDR1 SQVTM and CDR2 ANQGSEA. This CDR3 is built from 14 residues. Trimming pared 5 bases from V and 5 bases from J, leaving 18 bases between. This chain's CDR3 is CSVMTDPEKETQYF. The CDR3 nucleotides are TGCAGCGTTATGACGGACCCCGAGAAGGAGACCCAGTACTTC.

In the case of this clonotype: A much larger clonotype is one base distant, so this may be a read error. The rearrangement joins TRBV12-3 or TRBV12-4 to TRBJ2-7; D uncertain. CDR3 length: 14 residues. V was cut by 4 bases and J by 0 bases, with 10 bases left in between. The CDR3, as DNA: TGTGCCAGCAGTTCCCCGACGGCCTCCTACGAGCAGTACTTC. It encodes CASSSPTASYEQYF.

This clonotype was seen repeatedly, ten times or more. The V call is TRBV12-3 or TRBV12-4, the J call TRBJ2-2; D is possibly TRBD1 (6 bases). CDR3 size: 14 residues. The V end lost 2 bases, the J end lost 6 bases, and 10 bases lay between the germline ends. CDR3 region: CASSLQGRAGELFF. The CDR3 DNA follows: TGTGCCAGCAGTTTACAGGGGCGCGCCGGGGAGCTGTTTTTT.

As for this clonotype: A much bigger clone sits one base away, suggesting this may be a read error. V gene TRBV6-2 or TRBV6-3 combines with J gene TRBJ2-3, with D unclear. V was shortened by 5 bases and J by 1 base, with 13 bases between the two germline ends. The CDR3 covers 15 residues. Germline V gene sequence: CDR1 MNHEY, CDR2 SVGEGT. DNA of the CDR3: TGTGCCAGCAGTGAGTCTAGGTCCGGCACAGATACGCAGTATTTT. This sequence encodes CASSESRSGTDTQYF.

The chain joins TRBV20-1 to TRBJ1-1; D gene ambiguous. Trimming left V 0 bases short and J 2 bases short, with 10 bases between. Germline V CDR1 and CDR2: DFQATT, SNEGSKA (reference sequence). This CDR3 has 14 amino acids. The CDR3: CSARERPFNTEAFF. CDR3 sequence (DNA): TGCAGTGCTAGAGAGAGACCGTTTAACACTGAAGCTTTCTTT.

The gene calls are TRBV7-8 and TRBJ2-2; D perhaps matches TRBD2 (5 bases). The V gene's germline CDR1 is SGHVS and CDR2 FQNEAQ. CDR3 length: 15 residues. V was clipped by 6 bases and J by 2 bases, with 13 bases between them. The CDR3 protein is CASRIGRVNTGELFF. The CDR3 DNA sequence: TGTGCCAGCAGAATAGGGCGGGTTAACACCGGGGAGCTGTTTTTT.

This clonotype came up many times. The V call is TRBV12-3 or TRBV12-4, the J call TRBJ1-6, with D tentatively TRBD1 (6 bases). Trimming removed 7 bases from V and 1 base from J, with 17 bases in between. This CDR3 comprises 17 residues. The CDR3 loop reads CASKQGSRGSYNSPLHF. CDR3 DNA: TGTGCCAGCAAACAGGGAAGCAGAGGGTCCTATAATTCACCCCTCCACTTT.

This clonotype has a handful of counts. The chain recombines TRBV7-6 with TRBJ2-5, with 16 bases that match TRBD2. J gave up 5 bases and V 5 bases, and 2 bases lay outside the gene matches. Germline V gives CDR1 SGHVS, CDR2 FNYEAQ. This CDR3 is built from 15 residues. This CDR3 reads CASSGGLAGGETQYF. CDR3 bases: TGTGCCAGCAGCGGGGGACTAGCGGGAGGGGAGACCCAGTACTTC.

Ten or more counts support this clonotype. This chain connects TRBV15 to TRBJ1-2; the D is unclear. V was cut by 3 bases and J by 3 bases, with 11 bases left in between. Germline lookup yields CDR1 LNHNV and CDR2 YYDKDF (reference sequence). The CDR3 is 14 residues long. Here the CDR3 reads CATSRGSLDYGYTF. The CDR3 nucleotides are TGTGCCACCAGCAGGGGGTCGTTGGACTATGGCTACACCTTC.

The rearrangement joins TRBV7-2 to TRBJ1-2, with 7 positions matching TRBD1. The germline gives CDR1 SGHTA, CDR2 FQGNSA. V trimming: 10 bases; J trimming: 0 bases; junction bases outside the gene matches: 11. The CDR3 spans 15 residues. The CDR3 loop is CAITRHTGANYGYTF. The CDR3 DNA reads TGTGCCATCACGAGACATACAGGGGCTAACTATGGCTACACCTTC.

Many counts were recorded for this clonotype. The rearrangement uses TRBV24-1 and TRBJ2-4; TRBD1 aligns across 8 bases. Looked up from germline, CDR1 is KGHDR and CDR2 is SFDVKD. There are 16 residues in the CDR3. V lost 4 bases and J lost 1; bases outside the gene matches: 5. The CDR3: CATSENQGAAKNIQYF. CDR3 nucleotide sequence: TGTGCCACCAGTGAAAACCAGGGGGCGGCCAAAAACATTCAGTACTTC.

CDR3 DNA: TGCGCCAGCAGCTTGGGCGGTACAGGCCAAGAGACCCAGTACTTC. The encoded protein is CASSLGGTGQETQYF. The chain joins TRBV5-1 to TRBJ2-5, with D possibly matching TRBD1 (5 bases). Trimming pared 0 bases from V and 1 base from J, leaving 10 bases between. Germline CDR1 is SGHRS and CDR2 is YFSETQ. The CDR3 extends over 15 amino acids.

The CDR3 DNA sequence: TGTGCCAGCAGCTTAGGTCCACAGGCCCAGGAGACCCAGTACTTC. Translation: CASSLGPQAQETQYF. The chain combines TRBV7-2 with TRBJ2-5; weak D call: TRBD1 (5 bases). Germline-derived CDR1 and CDR2 are SGHTA and FQGNSA. Trimming removed 1 base at V and 5 bases at J, with 14 bases between. The CDR3 contains 15 residues. Together with reference TRBV7-2 and TRBJ2-5, the CDR3 gives the full variable domain: GAGVSQSPSNKVTEKGKDVELRCDPISGHTALYWYRQSLGQGLEFLIYFQGNSAPDKSGLPSDRFSAERTGGSVSTLTIQRTQQEDSAVYLCASSLGPQAQETQYFGPGTRLLVL.

The rearrangement links TRBV2 to TRBJ2-3, with 11 bases identical to TRBD2. V gave up 6 bases and J gave up 2 bases; unmatched junction bases: 7. Germline V gene lookup returns CDR1 SNHLY and CDR2 FYNNEI. This CDR3 has 16 residues. CDR3 coding DNA: TGTGCCAGCAGAGCTGGGACTAGCGGAAACACAGATACGCAGTATTTT. Its protein product is CASRAGTSGNTDTQYF.

This chain connects TRBV7-9 to TRBJ1-3; D remains unclear. Trimming took 6 bases from V and 0 from J, leaving 6 bases between them. The CDR3 contains 13 residues. Germline values: CDR1 SEHNR, CDR2 FQNEAQ (reference sequence). The CDR3 nucleotides read TGTGCCAGCAGGTCTCCCTCTGGAAACACCATATATTTT. Protein: CASRSPSGNTIYF.

The chain combines TRBV7-9 with TRBJ2-3; 11 nucleotides line up with TRBD2. The germline CDR1 and CDR2 sequences are SEHNR and FQNEAQ (reference sequence). CDR3 size: 16 residues. CDR3 DNA sequence: TGTGGGAGCAGCTTAGCGGGGGGGCCCAGCACAGATACGCAGTATTTT. It translates to CGSSLAGGPSTDTQYF.

The CDR3 is CAAAGTVNTGELFF. The CDR3 nucleotides are TGTGCCGCCGCCGGGACGGTGAACACCGGGGAGCTGTTTTTT. The rearrangement joins TRBV10-3 to TRBJ2-2; the D gene could be TRBD1 or TRBD2 (5 bases each). Per the germline V gene, CDR1 is ENHRY and CDR2 is SYGVKD. The CDR3 spans 14 residues. V was clipped by 11 bases and J by 1 base, with 14 bases between them.

This chain uses TRBV5-1 with TRBJ2-3; a possible D gene is TRBD2 (6 bases). CDR1 is SGHRS, CDR2 YFSETQ, per germline. The CDR3 spans 16 residues. Trimming shortened V by 0 bases and J by 2 bases, and 13 bases separated the two germline ends. CDR3 bases: TGCGCCAGCAGCTTGGCCATAGCGGAGTTCACAGATACGCAGTATTTT. Its protein product is CASSLAIAEFTDTQYF.

This clonotype was detected only a few times. This rearrangement joins TRBV20-1 to TRBJ1-5; D is perhaps TRBD1 (5 bases). Trimming took off 5 bases at V and 4 bases at J, with 12 bases between the two ends. Per germline, CDR1 DFQATT and CDR2 SNEGSKA (reference sequence). The CDR3 contains 13 residues. The CDR3 region has the DNA TGCAGTGCTGCCGGGACCGCAAATCAGCCCCAGCATTTT. Protein product: CSAAGTANQPQHF.